This T cell receptor (beta chain) was obtained from a study of T-cell reconstitution after alpha-beta-depleted transplantation in children. General study findings and limits: One year after transplant, T-cell counts and diversity came mostly from newly produced T cells.

Note on this clonotype: Its antigen is not identified.

Preparation of the TCRbeta library was carried out with unique molecular identifiers. MiXCR, run by TCRdb on the PCR reads, gives a single entry per CDR3 protein. The sample records tens of thousands of distinct CDR3 sequences, about 40% being singletons. This CDR3 contains 15 residues. Germline V gene sequence: CDR1 ENHRY, CDR2 SYGVKD. V lost 6 bases, J lost 2 bases, and 15 bases lay in between. The chain joins TRBV10-3 to TRBJ2-3; D unresolved. The sequencing used PBMCs, mostly from graft donor cells, collected 360 days after TCRalphabeta/CD19-depleted stem cell transplant. This clonotype was obtained from a male patient between 5 and 17 years old who had a stem cell transplant for acute lymphoblastic leukemia, so the T cells may come from the graft donor. CDR3 region: CAIRTGPPPTDTQYF. CDR3 in DNA: TGTGCCATCAGGACCGGTCCTCCCCCCACAGATACGCAGTATTTT.